The 20 T cell receptor beta chains reported below all come from one sample, sequenced in a study of T cell responses to AZD1222 COVID-19 vaccine. Clones were read by immunoSEQ multiplex PCR, and TCRdb kept only the in-frame ones, dropping some. This sample has some 150,000 clones, with around 94% found just once. Here the sequenced sample was peripheral blood, taken on day 0 of AZD1222 vaccination. The receptors come from an adult in good health.

This sequence joins TRBV7-2 and TRBJ2-3; 11 bases are shared with TRBD2. Germline V gene data show CDR1 as SGHTA and CDR2 as FQGNSA. The CDR3 sequence is 16 residues long. The trim removed 1 base at V and 3 bases at J, leaving 3 bases unmatched. DNA of the CDR3: TGTGCCAGCAGCTTAGGGGTAGCGGGAGGGACAGATACGCAGTATTTT. Its translation: CASSLGVAGGTDTQYF. The whole variable domain, filled in from reference TRBV7-2 and TRBJ2-3, reads GAGVSQSPSNKVTEKGKDVELRCDPISGHTALYWYRQSLGQGLEFLIYFQGNSAPDKSGLPSDRFSAERTGGSVSTLTIQRTQQEDSAVYLCASSLGVAGGTDTQYFGPGTRLTVL.

V gene TRBV2 combines with J gene TRBJ2-3, with TRBD2 matching over 9 bases. With 8 bases clipped from V and 1 base from J, the junction kept 10 bases outside the gene matches. The CDR3 loop spans 16 amino acids. Germline V gene data show CDR1 as SNHLY and CDR2 as FYNNEI. This CDR3 is CASVGTSYLGTDTQYF. CDR3 coding DNA: TGTGCCAGCGTCGGGACTAGCTACCTCGGCACAGATACGCAGTATTTT.

The chain has TRBV7-8 and TRBJ1-6; 7 bases line up with TRBD1. The germline CDR1 and CDR2 sequences are SGHVS and FQNEAQ. The CDR3 loop spans 19 amino acids. V lost 0 bases and J lost 4; bases outside the gene matches: 12. The DNA of the CDR3 is TGTGCCAGCAGCTTAGCGACGTTGATGGCAGGGGGATATAATTCACCCCTCCACTTT. This encodes CASSLATLMAGGYNSPLHF.

This clone was recorded once. This sequence joins TRBV18 and TRBJ2-1; 7 positions match TRBD2. V shed 1 base, J shed 0 bases, and the junction held 3 bases outside the gene matches. The CDR3 has 16 amino acids. CDR1 and CDR2 from the germline V gene are KGHSH and LQKENI. This CDR3 reads CASSPLPSGSYNEQFF. CDR3 nucleotide sequence: TGTGCCAGCTCACCACTCCCTAGCGGCTCCTACAATGAGCAGTTCTTC.

The genes are TRBV10-3 and TRBJ1-5; unclear D gene. V was clipped by 0 bases and J by 2 bases, with 20 bases between them. The CDR3 has 19 amino acids. Looked up from germline, CDR1 is ENHRY and CDR2 is SYGVKD. CDR3 sequence reads: CAISESLFDGISGNQPQHF. CDR3 nucleotides: TGTGCCATCAGTGAGTCCTTGTTTGATGGGATATCTGGCAATCAGCCCCAGCATTTT.

This clone was observed a single time. The chain joins TRBV6-4 to TRBJ1-6; D is undetermined. Per germline, CDR1 MRHNA and CDR2 SNTAGT. CDR3 length: 13 residues. Trimming stripped 0 bases from V and 7 bases from J, with 4 bases between. Written as DNA, the CDR3 is TGTGCCAGCAGTGACTCTGGGAATTCACCCCTCCACTTT. Protein: CASSDSGNSPLHF.

This sequence joins TRBV28 and TRBJ1-1; D perhaps matches TRBD1 (6 bases). The CDR3 runs 14 residues. V gave up 8 bases and J gave up 1 base, with 14 bases separating them. CDR1 and CDR2 (germline): MDHEN, SYDVKM. As DNA, the CDR3 is TGTGCCAGCGAACCCCACAGGGAGAACACTGAAGCTTTCTTT. Protein product: CASEPHRENTEAFF.

The rearrangement links TRBV6-6 to TRBJ1-6; D ambiguous. The CDR3 covers 17 residues. The V end lost 5 bases, the J end lost 0 bases, and 14 bases lay between the germline ends. Germline V gene sequence: CDR1 MNHNY, CDR2 SVGAGI (reference sequence). CDR3 protein: CASSHGRPSSYNSPLHF. Here the CDR3 DNA reads TGTGCCAGCAGTCACGGACGGCCAAGCTCCTATAATTCACCCCTCCACTTT.

V and J are TRBV29-1 and TRBJ1-1, with 8 bases fitting TRBD1. Germline values: CDR1 SQVTM, CDR2 ANQGSEA. V lost 7 bases to trimming and J lost 5 bases; unmatched junction nucleotides: 21. This CDR3 is 17 amino acids long. The CDR3 spells CSAWGAGGDYVRTEAFF. The CDR3 nucleotides read TGCAGCGCCTGGGGGGCAGGGGGCGATTATGTACGGACTGAAGCTTTCTTT.

Details on this clone: The sample holds other DNA sequences that translate to the same CDR3. The V call is TRBV3-1 (or the pseudogene TRBV3-2), the J call TRBJ1-6, with TRBD1 matching 7 bases. V shed 4 bases and J 13 bases; nucleotides not matched to a gene: 7. The germline V gene encodes CDR1 LGHDT and CDR2 YNNKEL (reference sequence). The CDR3 covers 13 residues. This CDR3 reads CASSPGGGSPLHF. The DNA for the CDR3 is TGTGCCAGCAGCCCAGGGGGTGGATCGCCCCTCCACTTT.

This rearrangement joins TRBV6-5 to TRBJ1-1, with 10 bases fitting TRBD1. CDR1 and CDR2 (germline): MNHEY, SVGAGI. The junction had 9 bases not matched to a gene; V was cut back by 5 bases and J by 6 bases. The CDR3 is 15 amino acids. The CDR3 coding sequence is TGTGCCAGCAGTCGACGACAGGGGGCAACGGCTGAAGCTTTCTTT. This sequence encodes CASSRRQGATAEAFF.

This clone was counted only a few times. The V call is TRBV3-1 (or the pseudogene TRBV3-2), the J call TRBJ2-5; 8 positions agree with TRBD2. Trimming took 7 bases from V and 2 from J; bases not matched to a gene: 6. Germline V gives CDR1 LGHDT, CDR2 YNNKEL (reference sequence). The CDR3 sequence is 14 residues long. The CDR3 sequence is CASTPAGDQETQYF. The CDR3 DNA follows: TGTGCCAGCACACCAGCGGGAGATCAAGAGACCCAGTACTTC.

This chain connects TRBV19 to TRBJ1-5, with 11 bases matching TRBD1. After removal of 4 bases from V and 6 bases from J, the junction contained 8 bases not matched to a gene. This CDR3 spans 16 amino acids. Per germline, CDR1 LNHDA and CDR2 SQIVND (reference sequence). As DNA, the CDR3 is TGTGCCAGTAGTACCGGGGGACAGGGGGTTCTTCAGCCCCAGCATTTT. Translating it yields CASSTGGQGVLQPQHF.

This clone was detected a few times. The chain couples TRBV4-2 to TRBJ2-5, with 10 bases that match TRBD1. Germline V gives CDR1 LGHNA, CDR2 YNFKEQ. The CDR3 is 15 amino acids. V shed 3 bases and J 3 bases; nucleotides not matched to a gene: 4. The CDR3 DNA sequence: TGTGCCAGCAGCCATTCCGGGACAGGGGAAGAGACCCAGTACTTC. This gives the protein CASSHSGTGEETQYF.

The CDR3 loop reads CASRWDRGRTEAFF. The CDR3 DNA reads as TGTGCCAGCAGGTGGGACAGGGGTAGGACTGAAGCTTTCTTT. V is TRBV2 and J is TRBJ1-1; TRBD1 agrees at 10 bases. The length of the CDR3 is 14 residues. Per the germline V gene, CDR1 is SNHLY and CDR2 is FYNNEI. Trimming at V came to 6 bases and at J to 5 bases, leaving 6 bases not matched to a gene.

The V gene is TRBV9, the J gene TRBJ1-4; no firm D call. Per germline, CDR1 SGDLS and CDR2 YYNGEE. The CDR3 runs to 14 residues. V lost 3 bases to trimming and J lost 0 bases, with 6 bases between them. The CDR3 nucleotides read TGTGCCAGCAGCGAGACGACAACTAATGAAAAACTGTTTTTT. Its translation is CASSETTTNEKLFF.

The rearrangement joins TRBV30 to TRBJ1-2; D might be TRBD1 (5 bases). Germline-derived CDR1 and CDR2 are GTSNPN and SVGIG (reference sequence). CDR3 length equals 12 residues. V was cut by 1 base and J by 3 bases, with 6 bases left in between. CDR3 sequence: CAWSGGHYGYTF. The DNA of the CDR3 is TGTGCCTGGAGTGGGGGCCACTATGGCTACACCTTC.

J is TRBJ2-1 and V is TRBV11-3; 7 positions agree with TRBD1. Germline V gene data show CDR1 as SGHNT and CDR2 as YENEEA. V dropped 5 bases and J dropped 4; count of bases not matched to a gene: 8. The CDR3 length is 15 residues. CDR3 DNA: TGTGCCAGCAGCCCGGGACAGAGCTTATACAATGAGCAGTTCTTC. It translates to CASSPGQSLYNEQFF. The complete variable domain, with remaining parts taken from reference TRBV11-3 and TRBJ2-1, reads EAGVVQSPRYKIIEKKQPVAFWCNPISGHNTLYWYLQNLGQGPELLIRYENEEAVDDSQLPKDRFSAERLKGVDSTLKIQPAELGDSAVYLCASSPGQSLYNEQFFGPGTRLTVL.

The CDR3 DNA reads TGTGCCGCACGCCCGGGCACCTTATATGGCTACACCTTC. Protein: CAARPGTLYGYTF. The rearrangement uses TRBV6-5 and TRBJ1-2, with D uncertain. Trimming pared 11 bases from V and 5 bases from J, leaving 18 bases between. The length of the CDR3 is 13 residues. Germline V gene data show CDR1 as MNHEY and CDR2 as SVGAGI.

The chain couples TRBV3-1 (or the pseudogene TRBV3-2) to TRBJ2-1, with 10 bases matching TRBD2. The V gene's germline CDR1 is LGHDT and CDR2 YNNKEL (reference sequence). The CDR3 loop spans 16 amino acids. The V segment lost 3 bases and the J segment 7 bases; nucleotides outside the gene matches: 9. The DNA of the CDR3 is TGTGCCAGCAGCCAGCGGTCGGCTAGCGGGAGTAATGAGCAGTTCTTC. This encodes CASSQRSASGSNEQFF.